A single sample gave rise to the 23 T cell receptor beta chains below, sequenced in a study of T cell responses to AZD1222 COVID-19 vaccine. TCRdb's table, derived via immunoSEQ multiplex PCR, lists solely in-frame clones and lacks some. The table includes more than 110,000 clones, around 90% detected once. The sample was peripheral blood, taken on day 0 of AZD1222 vaccination. The receptors come from an adult in good health.

The table lists this clone with a few counts. This sequence joins TRBV6-5 and TRBJ1-2, with D possibly matching TRBD1 (6 bases). This CDR3 region has 12 residues. CDR1 and CDR2 (germline): MNHEY, SVGAGI. The V end was cut by 4 bases, the J end by 9 bases, with 12 bases between. CDR3 sequence: CASSSTGWSYTF. As DNA, the CDR3 is TGTGCCAGCAGTTCTACAGGGTGGAGCTACACCTTC.

In its sample, this clone was seen a few times. The rearrangement links TRBV3-1 (or the pseudogene TRBV3-2) to TRBJ1-1; D unresolved. Germline lookup yields CDR1 LGHDT and CDR2 YNNKEL (reference sequence). The V gene lost 4 bases and the J gene lost 1 base, with 13 bases spanning the gap. The CDR3 has 15 residues. The DNA of the CDR3 is TGTGCCAGCAGCCCCTTTAGAACTCGGAACACTGAAGCTTTCTTT. It encodes CASSPFRTRNTEAFF.

This chain links TRBV6-5 with TRBJ2-7, with D perhaps given as TRBD1 or TRBD2 (6 bases each). Germline V gene sequence: CDR1 MNHEY, CDR2 SVGAGI. CDR3 length: 14 amino acids. The V and J ends lost 4 bases and 7 bases respectively, with 17 bases between them. CDR3 in amino acids: CASSSQPGAGEQYF. Written as DNA, the CDR3 is TGTGCCAGCAGTTCGCAGCCGGGGGCCGGTGAGCAGTACTTC.

The chain carries TRBV6-2 or TRBV6-3 and TRBJ2-7; D ambiguous. V lost 2 bases to trimming and J lost 0 bases, with 8 bases between them. Germline lookup yields CDR1 MNHEY and CDR2 SVGEGT. The CDR3 has 14 residues. The CDR3 DNA follows: TGTGCCAGCAGTTACCGGCTGAGCTCCTACGAGCAGTACTTC. Amino acids: CASSYRLSSYEQYF.

J is TRBJ2-1 and V is TRBV3-1 (or the pseudogene TRBV3-2); 9 nucleotides line up with TRBD1. The germline V gene has CDR1 LGHDT and CDR2 YNNKEL (reference sequence). V lost 0 bases, J lost 3 bases, and 3 bases stayed unmatched. The CDR3 sequence is 16 residues long. The DNA for the CDR3 is TGTGCCAGCAGCCAAGAAGGACAGGGGTACTACAATGAGCAGTTCTTC. It codes for CASSQEGQGYYNEQFF.

This chain joins TRBV10-1 and TRBJ1-1, with D uncertain. The CDR3 length is 14 residues. V lost 2 bases and J 7 bases, leaving 14 bases between the germline ends. CDR1 WNHNN and CDR2 SYGVQD come from the germline V gene (reference sequence). DNA of the CDR3: TGCGCCAGCAGTGAGGCAAAATCCACGGTTGAAGCTTTCTTT. It encodes CASSEAKSTVEAFF.

The chain couples TRBV5-4 to TRBJ2-1; 8 positions match TRBD1. This CDR3 region has 15 residues. The J segment lost 4 bases and the V segment lost 0 bases, leaving 3 bases of the junction unmatched. The germline CDR1 and CDR2 sequences are SGHNT and YYREEE (reference sequence). CDR3 sequence: CASSLATGGYNEQFF. CDR3 DNA sequence: TGTGCCAGCAGCTTGGCCACAGGGGGTTACAATGAGCAGTTCTTC.

This rearrangement joins TRBV4-2 to TRBJ1-3; D call uncertain. Trimming stripped 0 bases from V and 0 bases from J, with 6 bases between. The CDR3 length is 15 residues. CDR1 and CDR2 from the germline V gene are LGHNA and YNFKEQ. The CDR3 protein is CASSQDYSSGNTIYF. The DNA for the CDR3 is TGTGCCAGCAGCCAAGATTACAGCTCTGGAAACACCATATATTTT.

The V gene is TRBV6-6, the J gene TRBJ2-3, with TRBD2 identical over 12 bases. The junction had 13 bases not matched to a gene; V was cut back by 8 bases and J by 7 bases. The CDR3 consists of 16 residues. CDR1 and CDR2 from the germline V gene are MNHNY and SVGAGI (reference sequence). CDR3 nucleotide sequence: TGTGCCAGCGGACCAGGGAGAACTAGCGGGAGGCATACGCAGTATTTT. It encodes CASGPGRTSGRHTQYF.

V usage is TRBV27 and J usage is TRBJ1-5; the D is unclear. V was cut by 6 bases and J by 1 base, with 19 bases left in between. Germline assignment: CDR1 MNHEY and CDR2 SMNVEV (reference sequence). CDR3 size: 17 residues. The CDR3: CASSPLKEGWSNQPQHF. The CDR3 DNA follows: TGTGCCAGCAGCCCCCTCAAAGAGGGTTGGAGCAATCAGCCCCAGCATTTT.

The chain uses TRBV28 and TRBJ1-5; TRBD1 might be the D (6 bases). V was clipped by 6 bases and J by 0 bases, with 12 bases between them. Germline V gene data show CDR1 as MDHEN and CDR2 as SYDVKM. The CDR3 contains 15 residues. CDR3 loop: CASRTLQGSNQPQHF. CDR3 sequence (DNA): TGTGCCAGCAGGACTTTACAGGGTAGCAATCAGCCCCAGCATTTT.

J is TRBJ1-4 and V is TRBV19; D unclear. V lost 9 bases, J lost 6 bases, and 14 bases lay in between. There are 13 residues in the CDR3. Germline V gene sequence: CDR1 LNHDA, CDR2 SQIVND (reference sequence). The CDR3 nucleotides read TGTGCCAGCGCCGGCCGCGGTTATGAAAAACTGTTTTTT. This translates into CASAGRGYEKLFF.

This chain links TRBV20-1 with TRBJ1-2; D gene uncertain. The CDR3 consists of 12 residues. V shed 3 bases and J shed 4 bases, with 9 bases lying between them. Germline CDR1 is DFQATT and CDR2 is SNEGSKA (reference sequence). The chain's CDR3 is CSASLESYGYTF. In DNA, the CDR3 is TGCAGTGCTAGTTTGGAAAGCTATGGCTACACCTTC.

V is TRBV2 and J is TRBJ2-3; 8 positions match TRBD1. Germline trimming cut 0 bases from V and 2 bases from J; bases unmatched to any gene: 7. The CDR3 is made up of 17 amino acids. The V gene's germline CDR1 is SNHLY and CDR2 FYNNEI. The CDR3 sequence: CASSEALEDRDTDTQYF. CDR3 nucleotide sequence: TGTGCCAGCAGTGAAGCGCTTGAGGACAGGGACACAGATACGCAGTATTTT.

The chain recombines TRBV11-3 with TRBJ2-3, with 14 bases aligning to TRBD2. V dropped 5 bases and J dropped 7; count of bases not matched to a gene: 8. Germline V gene lookup returns CDR1 SGHNT and CDR2 YENEEA. The CDR3 consists of 16 residues. The CDR3 DNA follows: TGTGCCAGCAGCCGTGGACTAGCGGGAGGCCGCCATACGCAGTATTTT. Protein: CASSRGLAGGRHTQYF.

This rearrangement joins TRBV11-3 to TRBJ2-3; the match to TRBD2 covers 7 bases. Germline CDR1 and CDR2: SGHNT and YENEEA. Trimming removed 5 bases from V and 5 bases from J; junction bases left unmatched: 10. The CDR3 contains 15 residues. This chain's CDR3 is CASSARVPGGDTQYF. Written as DNA, the CDR3 is TGTGCCAGCAGCGCCCGCGTGCCGGGGGGAGATACGCAGTATTTT.

The gene calls are TRBV19 and TRBJ2-7; tentative D call: TRBD1 (6 bases). CDR1 and CDR2 (germline): LNHDA, SQIVND (reference sequence). The germline V and J ends were trimmed by 5 bases and 0 bases, with 14 bases remaining between them. This CDR3 has 15 residues. The CDR3 sequence is CASSSRTESSYEQYF. CDR3 DNA: TGTGCCAGTAGTTCTCGGACAGAGAGCTCCTACGAGCAGTACTTC.

The chain joins TRBV29-1 to TRBJ2-1; 7 positions match TRBD2. Germline assignment: CDR1 SQVTM and CDR2 ANQGSEA. The CDR3 is 11 residues long. J lost 12 bases, V lost 4 bases, and 6 bases had no gene match. CDR3 in amino acids: CSVGLAERQFF. As DNA, the CDR3 is TGCAGCGTTGGGCTAGCGGAGCGGCAGTTCTTC.

The genes are TRBV12-5 and TRBJ1-1; 7 bases map to TRBD1. The CDR3 sequence is 19 residues long. Germline loops: CDR1 LGHNT, CDR2 FRNRAP. With V trimmed by 7 bases and J by 0 bases, 20 bases remained unmatched. The CDR3 bases are TGTGCTAGTGCTGTGACAGGAAGACAGGGTTTATTGGTGAACACTGAAGCTTTCTTT. Its protein product is CASAVTGRQGLLVNTEAFF.

The rearrangement uses TRBV6-5 and TRBJ1-5, with D maybe TRBD1 (6 bases). V shed 1 base and J shed 4 bases, with 8 bases lying between them. The CDR3 spans 14 residues. Germline V gives CDR1 MNHEY, CDR2 SVGAGI. The CDR3 spells CASSYFQGNQPQHF. CDR3 bases: TGTGCCAGCAGTTACTTCCAGGGGAATCAGCCCCAGCATTTT.

J is TRBJ2-1 and V is TRBV27; 9 bases line up with TRBD1. CDR1 and CDR2 (germline): MNHEY, SMNVEV (reference sequence). The junction had 6 bases not matched to a gene; V was cut back by 5 bases and J by 7 bases. The CDR3 has 14 amino acids. CDR3 protein: CASSLQTGGNEQFF. The DNA for the CDR3 is TGTGCCAGCAGTCTGCAGACAGGGGGTAATGAGCAGTTCTTC.

The rearrangement links TRBV4-3 to TRBJ2-2, with a weak D call TRBD2 (6 bases). Per germline, CDR1 LGHNA and CDR2 YSLEER. This CDR3 is built from 17 residues. Between the trimmed V and J ends, which lost 4 bases and 1 base, there was a span of 16 bases. The CDR3 loop reads CASSRDPGTENTGELFF. The CDR3 DNA reads TGCGCCAGCAGCCGCGACCCCGGGACTGAGAACACCGGGGAGCTGTTTTTT.

This chain links TRBV6-4 with TRBJ2-7; TRBD2 is a possible D gene (5 bases). CDR1 is MRHNA and CDR2 is SNTAGT in the germline V gene. V shed 3 bases and J shed 4 bases, with 25 bases lying between them. The CDR3 sequence is 18 residues long. This CDR3 reads CASSDVLAECPILYEQYF. The CDR3 nucleotides are TGTGCCAGCAGTGATGTGCTAGCTGAATGTCCCATCCTTTACGAGCAGTACTTC.